Here is one TCR beta chain with its context. What it recognizes is unknown. In terms of origin and age, donors were healthy Caucasian individuals from Russia aged about 6 to 100. This CDR3 has 17 residues. The germline gives CDR1 SGHVS, CDR2 FNYEAQ. V dropped 1 base and J dropped 5 bases, with 20 bases sitting between them. This record belongs to a study of blood T cells in healthy people across ages. Study outcomes and limitations: Age brought a roughly linear fall in TCR beta diversity measured per million T cells. PBMC samples, being unsorted, prevented any conclusive comparison of naive and antigen-experienced cells.

The second PCR ran roughly 6 to 11 cycles with a sample-barcoded 5' primer and J-beta primers. Tagging of each cDNA molecule was performed by a template-switch adaptor with 12 random nucleotides. TCRdb re-analysed the 5' RACE reads in MiXCR, keeping a single row per CDR3 protein. This table holds over 750,000 distinct CDR3 sequences, 20% to 30% found once. The same data also went into a second study, on T cells of mothers and their children.

The V and J genes are TRBV7-6 and TRBJ2-5; D may be TRBD1 or TRBD2 (5 bases each). The receptor was isolated from a boy aged 5-17 years in good health. Sequencing used blood. The CDR3 protein is CASSLDSLAGEGETQYF. The CDR3, as DNA: TGTGCCAGCAGCTTAGATTCCTTGGCGGGCGAGGGGGAGACCCAGTACTTC.